This is a list of T cell receptor beta chains from one sample in a study of technical replicates of blood from several donors. The data were produced by immunoSEQ multiplex PCR, yet TCRdb's version contains in-frame clones alone and is incomplete. The table lists more than 90,000 clones, under 97% of them singletons. Material: T cells isolated from PBMCs. These receptors were obtained from a human donor in good health. Each CDR3 is given with its conserved first and last residue. The D gene is left open where the match is weak. Clone size appears in some rows only: once, few, many, or a class for an expanded clone.

CDR3 length	D gene	J gene	clone size	V gene	CDR3 protein	CDR3 DNA
16	NA	TRBJ1-4	NA	TRBV6-5	CASSYSSTATNEKLFF	TGTGCCAGCAGTTACTCATCGACAGCAACTAATGAAAAACTGTTTTTT
14	NA	TRBJ2-7	once	TRBV5-4	CASSHPSRGHEQYF	TGTGCCAGCAGCCACCCCTCCAGGGGACACGAGCAGTACTTC
14	TRBD2	TRBJ2-7	NA	TRBV5-1	CASSSSGIVYEQYF	TGCGCCAGCAGCTCTAGCGGGATTGTTTACGAGCAGTACTTC
13	NA	TRBJ1-2	NA	TRBV6-1	CASKTGANYGYTF	TGTGCCAGCAAGACAGGAGCTAACTATGGCTACACCTTC
15	TRBD2	TRBJ2-1	NA	TRBV5-4	CASSSRGGPDNEQFF	TGTGCCAGCAGCTCCCGGGGAGGGCCCGACAATGAGCAGTTCTTC
14	NA	TRBJ2-5	NA	TRBV27	CASSGWGSQETQYF	TGTGCCAGCAGTGGATGGGGCAGCCAAGAGACCCAGTACTTC
20	TRBD2	TRBJ2-4	NA	TRBV19	CASPKGTSGRNILAKNIQYF	TGTGCCAGTCCGAAGGGGACTAGCGGGAGGAACATATTAGCCAAAAACATTCAGTACTTC
14	NA	TRBJ2-5	NA	TRBV19	CASSIQRMGGTQYF	TGTGCCAGTAGTATTCAGCGGATGGGGGGGACCCAGTACTTC
14	NA	TRBJ2-2	NA	TRBV2	CASRVLQGHGELFF	TGTGCCAGCAGGGTCCTACAGGGCCACGGGGAGCTGTTTTTT
14	NA	TRBJ1-2	NA	TRBV7-9	CASSLDRTNYGYTF	TGTGCCAGCAGCCTCGACAGAACTAACTATGGCTACACCTTC
15	NA	TRBJ1-3	once	TRBV19	CASSISHTSGNTIYF	TGTGCCAGTAGTATCTCACATACCTCTGGAAACACCATATATTTT
17	TRBD2	TRBJ2-1	NA	TRBV5-6	CASSLALAGGSYNEQFF	TGTGCCAGCAGCTTGGCACTAGCGGGAGGTTCCTACAATGAGCAGTTCTTC
13	NA	TRBJ1-1	NA	TRBV18	CASSAAGDTEAFF	TGTGCCAGCTCGGCGGCGGGGGACACTGAAGCTTTCTTT
15	NA	TRBJ2-1	NA	TRBV7-6	CASSLRGTDNNEQFF	TGTGCCAGCAGCTTAAGGGGGACGGATAACAATGAGCAGTTCTTC
14	TRBD1	TRBJ1-5	once	TRBV11-2	CASSSTGDNQPQHF	TGTGCCAGCAGTTCAACAGGGGACAATCAGCCCCAGCATTTT
13	NA	TRBJ1-5	NA	TRBV5-1	CASSLDPNQPQHF	TGCGCCAGCAGCCTAGACCCGAATCAGCCCCAGCATTTT
14	TRBD1	TRBJ1-1	NA	TRBV7-6	CASSSYFGQGEAFF	TGTGCCAGCAGCTCCTATTTTGGACAGGGTGAAGCTTTCTTT
14	NA	TRBJ2-7	NA	TRBV21-1	CASSPTSKRYEQYF	TGTGCCAGCAGCCCCACTAGCAAGAGGTACGAGCAGTACTTC
16	TRBD1	TRBJ2-5	NA	TRBV5-1	CASSLWGDRPGKTQYF	TGCGCCAGCAGCTTGTGGGGGGACAGGCCCGGAAAGACCCAGTACTTC
14	NA	TRBJ2-1	NA	TRBV5-6	CASSTPLSGYEQFF	TGTGCCAGCAGCACACCACTAAGCGGGTATGAGCAGTTCTTC